This T cell receptor beta chain was sequenced for a study of blood T cell repertoires in COVID-19. At the level of the study: Spain, Italy and the United States supplied samples that represented acute and convalescent COVID-19. PBMCs, B-cell-depleted T cells, or T cells provided the cDNA or gDNA that made up the material.

In the authors' methods: Reference gene primer amplification gave estimated nucleated cell counts. TCRdb's copy holds only in-frame clones and misses some; the assay was immunoSEQ multiplex PCR. V, J and clone size are taken as reported in that table, and D and trimming were inferred from the DNA itself. The sample holds 130,000 or so clones, around 88% seen once. This CDR3 spans 19 amino acids. The V gene end was trimmed by 5 bases and the J gene end by 1 base; junction bases not matched to a gene: 16. Germline CDR1 is SQVTM and CDR2 is ANQGSEA. This receptor was identified in a man aged 50-59 years with active or convalescent COVID-19. The chain is built from TRBV29-1 and TRBJ2-1; 11 nucleotides line up with TRBD2. The specimen was peripheral blood. DNA of the CDR3: TGCAGCGTTCTCTCCTCGGTAGCGGGAGGGAAAAAATCCTACAATGAGCAGTTCTTC. As protein: CSVLSSVAGGKKSYNEQFF.